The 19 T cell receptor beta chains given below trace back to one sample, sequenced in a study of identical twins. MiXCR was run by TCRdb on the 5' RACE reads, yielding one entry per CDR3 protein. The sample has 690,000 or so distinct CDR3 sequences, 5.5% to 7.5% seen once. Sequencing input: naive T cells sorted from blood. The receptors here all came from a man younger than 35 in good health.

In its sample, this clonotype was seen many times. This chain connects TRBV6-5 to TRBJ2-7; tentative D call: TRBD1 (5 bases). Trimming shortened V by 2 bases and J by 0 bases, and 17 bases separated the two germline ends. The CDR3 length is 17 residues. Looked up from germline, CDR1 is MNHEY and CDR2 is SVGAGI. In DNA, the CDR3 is TGTGCCAGCAGTTACAGAGTAGGACACCTTTCCTCCTACGAGCAGTACTTC. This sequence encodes CASSYRVGHLSSYEQYF.

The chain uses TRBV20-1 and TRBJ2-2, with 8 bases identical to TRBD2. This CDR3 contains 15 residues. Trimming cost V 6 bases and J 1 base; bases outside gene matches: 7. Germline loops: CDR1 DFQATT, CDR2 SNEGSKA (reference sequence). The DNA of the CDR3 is TGCAGTGCAACCGGGACTAGGCAGAACACCGGGGAGCTGTTTTTT. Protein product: CSATGTRQNTGELFF.

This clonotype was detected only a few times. The CDR3 reads CASSLAGRAGLEQYV. For the CDR3, the DNA is TGCGCCAGCAGCTTGGCCGGTAGAGCGGGGCTCGAGCAGTACGTC. The chain has TRBV5-1 and TRBJ2-7; 7 bases match TRBD2. V was pared by 0 bases and J by 6 bases, with 9 bases of the junction left unmatched. Looked up from germline, CDR1 is SGHRS and CDR2 is YFSETQ. The CDR3 loop spans 15 amino acids.

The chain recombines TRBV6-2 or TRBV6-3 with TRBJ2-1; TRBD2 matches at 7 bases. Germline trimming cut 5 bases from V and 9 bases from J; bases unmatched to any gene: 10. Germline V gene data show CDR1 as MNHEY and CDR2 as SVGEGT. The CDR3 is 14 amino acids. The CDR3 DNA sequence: TGTGCCAGCAGTCCCACCGCGGCTAGCGGTGAGCAGTTCTTC. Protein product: CASSPTAASGEQFF.

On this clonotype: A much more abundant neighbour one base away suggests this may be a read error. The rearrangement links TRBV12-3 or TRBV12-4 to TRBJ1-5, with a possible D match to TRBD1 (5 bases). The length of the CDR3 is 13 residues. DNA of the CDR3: TGTGCCAGCAGTGCGGGGGTCAATCATCCCCAGCATTTT. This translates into CASSAGVNHPQHF.

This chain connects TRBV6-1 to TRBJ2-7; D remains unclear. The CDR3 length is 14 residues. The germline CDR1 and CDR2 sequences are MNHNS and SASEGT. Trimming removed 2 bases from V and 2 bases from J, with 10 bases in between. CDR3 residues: CASSETYGAYEQYF. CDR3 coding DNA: TGTGCCAGCAGTGAAACCTACGGAGCCTACGAGCAGTACTTC.

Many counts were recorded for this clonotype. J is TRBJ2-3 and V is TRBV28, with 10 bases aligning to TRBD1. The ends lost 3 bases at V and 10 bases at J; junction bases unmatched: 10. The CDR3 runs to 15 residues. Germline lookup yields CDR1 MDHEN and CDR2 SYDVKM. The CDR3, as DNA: TGTGCCAGCAGTTTCGGGGACAGGGGTCTCGGCGCGCAGTATTTT. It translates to CASSFGDRGLGAQYF.

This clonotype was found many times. The CDR3 bases are TGTGCCAGCAGTTCCCCGGGACTGAGACAAGAGACCCAGTACTTC. Translated, it gives CASSSPGLRQETQYF. V and J are TRBV6-5 and TRBJ2-5; D may be TRBD2 (6 bases). This CDR3 comprises 15 residues. Germline values: CDR1 MNHEY, CDR2 SVGAGI. V lost 4 bases to trimming and J lost 2 bases, with 14 bases between them.

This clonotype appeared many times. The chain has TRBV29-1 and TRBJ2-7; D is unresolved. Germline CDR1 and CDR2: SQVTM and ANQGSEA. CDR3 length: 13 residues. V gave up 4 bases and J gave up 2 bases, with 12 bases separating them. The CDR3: CSVGWDPAYEQYF. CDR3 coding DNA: TGCAGCGTTGGGTGGGATCCAGCCTACGAGCAGTACTTC.

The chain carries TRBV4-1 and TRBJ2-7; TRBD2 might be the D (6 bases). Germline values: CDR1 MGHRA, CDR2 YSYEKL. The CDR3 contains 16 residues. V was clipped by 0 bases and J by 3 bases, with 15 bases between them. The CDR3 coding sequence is TGCGCCAGCAGCCAAGATTGGGGGGTTGGGGTCTACGAGCAGTACGTC. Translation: CASSQDWGVGVYEQYV.

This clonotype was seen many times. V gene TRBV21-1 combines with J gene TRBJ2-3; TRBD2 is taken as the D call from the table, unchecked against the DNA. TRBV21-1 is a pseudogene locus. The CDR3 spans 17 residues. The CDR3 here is CASSIPRPSGSTDTQYF. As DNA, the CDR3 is TGTGCCAGCAGCATTCCCCGGCCCTCAGGGAGTACAGATACGCAGTATTTT.

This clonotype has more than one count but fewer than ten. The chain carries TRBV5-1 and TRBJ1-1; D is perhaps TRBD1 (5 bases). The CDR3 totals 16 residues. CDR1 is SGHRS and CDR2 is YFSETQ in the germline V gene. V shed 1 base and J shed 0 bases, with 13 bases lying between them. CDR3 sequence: CASSLMTDAMNTEAFF. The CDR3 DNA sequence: TGCGCCAGCAGCTTGATGACAGATGCTATGAACACTGAAGCTTTCTTT.

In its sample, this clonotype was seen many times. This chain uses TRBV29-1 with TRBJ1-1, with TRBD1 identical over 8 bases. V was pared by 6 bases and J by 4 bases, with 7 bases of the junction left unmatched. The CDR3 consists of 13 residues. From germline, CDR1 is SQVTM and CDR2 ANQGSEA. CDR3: CSVDRGLGTEAFF. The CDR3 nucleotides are TGCAGCGTAGACAGGGGTCTGGGCACTGAAGCTTTCTTT.

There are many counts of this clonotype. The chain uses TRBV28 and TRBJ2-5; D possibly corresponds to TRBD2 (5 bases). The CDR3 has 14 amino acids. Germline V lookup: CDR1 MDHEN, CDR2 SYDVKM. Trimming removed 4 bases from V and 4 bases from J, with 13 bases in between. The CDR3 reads CASSYLSGSETQYF. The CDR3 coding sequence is TGTGCCAGCAGTTACCTTTCGGGGTCAGAGACCCAGTACTTC.

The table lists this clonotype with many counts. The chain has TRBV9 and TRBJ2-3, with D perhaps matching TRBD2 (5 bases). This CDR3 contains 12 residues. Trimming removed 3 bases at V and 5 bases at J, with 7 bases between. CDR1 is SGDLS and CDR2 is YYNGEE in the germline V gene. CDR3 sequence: CASSGEGDTQYF. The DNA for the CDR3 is TGTGCCAGCAGCGGAGAGGGAGATACGCAGTATTTT.

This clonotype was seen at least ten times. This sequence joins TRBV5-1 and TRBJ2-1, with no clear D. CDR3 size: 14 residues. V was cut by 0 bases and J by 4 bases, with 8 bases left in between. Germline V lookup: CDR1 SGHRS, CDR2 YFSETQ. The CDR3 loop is CASSLAFGYNEQFF. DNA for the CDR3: TGCGCCAGCAGCTTGGCATTTGGGTACAATGAGCAGTTCTTC.

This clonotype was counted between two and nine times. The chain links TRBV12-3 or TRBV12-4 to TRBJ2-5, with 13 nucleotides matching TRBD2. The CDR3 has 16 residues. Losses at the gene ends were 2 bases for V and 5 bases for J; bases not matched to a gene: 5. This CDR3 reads CASSLRTSGSWETQYF. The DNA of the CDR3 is TGTGCCAGCAGTTTAAGGACTAGCGGGAGCTGGGAGACCCAGTACTTC.

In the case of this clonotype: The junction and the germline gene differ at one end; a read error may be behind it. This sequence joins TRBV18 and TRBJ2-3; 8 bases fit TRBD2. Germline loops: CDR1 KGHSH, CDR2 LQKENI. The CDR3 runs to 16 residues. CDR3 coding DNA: TGTGCCAGCTCACCGGCCGGGACTAGGTCCACAGATACTCAGTATTTT. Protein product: CASSPAGTRSTDTQYF.

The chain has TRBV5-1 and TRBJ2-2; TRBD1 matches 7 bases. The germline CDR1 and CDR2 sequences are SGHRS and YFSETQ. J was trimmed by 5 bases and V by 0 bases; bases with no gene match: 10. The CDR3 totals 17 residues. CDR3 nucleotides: TGCGCCAGCAGCTTGGGCCTACAGGGGAGCGATACCGGGGAGCTGTTTTTT. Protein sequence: CASSLGLQGSDTGELFF.